This TCR beta chain came from a study of T-cell memory formation after mild COVID-19. Across the whole study: The study found TCR clusters largely donor specific.

CDR3 length: 14 residues. After removal of 2 bases from V and 1 base from J, the junction contained 2 bases not matched to a gene. CDR1 and CDR2 (germline): SGDLS, YYNGEE. Ten or more counts support this clonotype. What it binds is unknown. Study-level findings and limits: A balance of CD4 and CD8 characterized clones contracting day 15 to 85, whereas later expanders leaned CD4+. Cross-reactive memory seemingly joined, as some responding clones were found in pre-infection memory.

5'RACE with constant-segment primers built TCRalpha and TCRbeta cDNA libraries with UMIs. Using its own MiXCR run on the 5' RACE reads, TCRdb lists one record per CDR3 protein. The sample yields 300,000 to 400,000 distinct CDR3 sequences, 25% to 30% seen once. Source material: PBMCs or a T cell subset sorted from them (not recorded which). The V call is TRBV9, the J call TRBJ2-5, with 7 nucleotides matching TRBD1. The receptor was isolated from an adult woman who had mild COVID-19 (a few samples of this study predate the infection). Cell type and time point are not known. For the CDR3, the DNA is TGTGCCAGCAGCGTTGGGACAGTCCAAGAGACCCAGTACTTC. Translation gives CASSVGTVQETQYF.